Detailed here is one T cell receptor (beta chain). Its antigen is undetermined. Germline V gene lookup returns CDR1 MGHRA and CDR2 YSYEKL. The CDR3 has 16 residues. The J segment lost 1 base and the V segment lost 1 base, leaving 2 bases of the junction unmatched. This entry comes from a study of Tregs in tolerant kidney transplant recipients. The nonmyeloablative bone marrow transplants came from related graft donors, with transient mixed chimerism. Assay used: immunoSEQ multiplex PCR; TCRdb lists only in-frame clones, some missing. The sample has roughly 64,000 clones; around 87% are singletons. General observations from the study: Expanding Tregs on activated donor B cells appeared to best identify donor-specific TCRbeta clones. Changing PCR primers prevented nucleotide comparison between some patients' samples. Few patients were studied, so findings need validation in larger groups. Antigen-driven expansion was suggested because donor-specific Tregs expanded more than all Tregs in tolerant patients.

This sequence was found in a human patient who received a combined kidney and bone marrow transplant. The graft donor may be the source of some T cells. V gene TRBV4-1 combines with J gene TRBJ2-3, with 10 bases fitting TRBD2. The sample consisted of CD4+ T cells from blood (PBMCs), taken 6 months after the transplant. The DNA for the CDR3 is TGCGCCAGCAGCCAAGGTGGGACTAGCGGCACAGATACGCAGTATTTT. This encodes CASSQGGTSGTDTQYF.